The clone carrying this T cell receptor (beta chain) has more than one count but fewer than ten. Each TCR cDNA molecule bore a unique molecular identifier. TCRdb processed the 5' RACE reads anew with MiXCR; each CDR3 protein has one entry. This sample carries about 92,000 distinct CDR3 sequences, more than 10% of them seen once, and the ten largest clones take about 41%. CDR1 is LGHNA and CDR2 is YNFKEQ in the germline V gene. The CDR3 has 15 residues. V shed 0 bases and J shed 10 bases, with 18 bases lying between them. Time point noted: sample taken at primary tumor resection. Unsorted whole RNA samples from tumor, nontumor lung or frozen PBMC were sequenced. This record comes from a study of spatial heterogeneity in lung cancer.

This chain links TRBV4-2 with TRBJ1-1; possible D gene TRBD1, 6 bases. The sequence was collected from a male donor with early-stage non-small cell lung cancer. This material consisted of PBMCs, taken at surgery. Here the CDR3 DNA reads TGTGCCAGCAGCCAAGATAGAGGGGGTATTGTCGGAGCTTTCTTT. Translated: CASSQDRGGIVGAFF.